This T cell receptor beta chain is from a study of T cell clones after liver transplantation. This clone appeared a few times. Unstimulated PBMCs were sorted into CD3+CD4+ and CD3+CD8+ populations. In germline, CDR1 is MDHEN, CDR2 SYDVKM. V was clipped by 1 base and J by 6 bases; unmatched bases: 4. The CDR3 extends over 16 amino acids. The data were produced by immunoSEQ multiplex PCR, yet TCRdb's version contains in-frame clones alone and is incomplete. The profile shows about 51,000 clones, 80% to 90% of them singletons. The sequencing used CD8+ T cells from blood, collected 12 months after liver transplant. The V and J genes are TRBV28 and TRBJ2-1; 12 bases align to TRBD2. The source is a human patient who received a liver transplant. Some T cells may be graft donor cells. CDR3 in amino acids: CASSLYGLAGRNEQFF. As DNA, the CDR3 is TGTGCCAGCAGTTTATATGGACTAGCGGGACGCAATGAGCAGTTCTTC.